The 6 T cell receptor beta chains below were found in one sample sequenced in a study of blood T cell repertoires in COVID-19. Using immunoSEQ multiplex PCR, the repertoire was profiled, and TCRdb retains in-frame clones only, with some absent. This sample has 200,000 to 250,000 clones; about 81% occur once, and the top ten carry approximately 5.2%. Sequenced sample: peripheral blood. The receptor set was obtained from a woman in her 70s with COVID-19, enrolled during active disease.

The genes are TRBV7-6 and TRBJ1-2; TRBD1 is a possible D gene (6 bases). This CDR3 has 15 residues. The V gene's germline CDR1 is SGHVS and CDR2 FNYEAQ. Trimming stripped 5 bases from V and 4 bases from J, with 17 bases between. The CDR3 nucleotides are TGTGCCAGCAGCCCCACCATACAGGGTAGCTATGGCTACACCTTC. It codes for CASSPTIQGSYGYTF.

Concerning this clone itself: At one boundary the junction diverges from the germline segment, which might be a read error. The V gene is TRBV10-3, the J gene TRBJ1-1; 9 nucleotides align to TRBD1. The CDR3 length is 11 residues. Germline CDR1 reads ENHRY; CDR2 reads SYGVKD. CDR3 sequence: CAVRQGETAFF. The CDR3 coding sequence is TGTGCCGTCAGACAGGGGGAAACGGCTTTCTTT.

The chain recombines TRBV3-1 (or the pseudogene TRBV3-2) with TRBJ2-7; TRBD2 matches at 10 bases. Per germline, CDR1 LGHDT and CDR2 YNNKEL (reference sequence). This CDR3 comprises 15 residues. Losses at the gene ends were 2 bases for V and 6 bases for J; bases not matched to a gene: 7. CDR3 DNA sequence: TGTGCCAGCAGCCAACTAGCGGGAGTAGCCGGCGAGCAGTACTTC. This codes for CASSQLAGVAGEQYF.

Only one count was recorded for this clone. This chain connects TRBV6-4 to TRBJ2-2; TRBD1 aligns across 7 bases. Germline CDR1 MRHNA, CDR2 SNTAGT. This CDR3 comprises 15 residues. J was trimmed by 2 bases and V by 6 bases; bases with no gene match: 6. CDR3: CASRQDRSNTGELFF. The CDR3, as DNA: TGTGCCAGCAGACAGGACAGGTCCAACACCGGGGAGCTGTTTTTT.

This clone was picked up one time. The chain recombines TRBV28 with TRBJ1-2; 8 bases fit TRBD1. The J segment lost 8 bases and the V segment lost 5 bases, leaving 7 bases of the junction unmatched. The CDR3 sequence is 13 residues long. The germline V gene has CDR1 MDHEN and CDR2 SYDVKM. The CDR3, as DNA: TGTGCCAGCAGTGAGGACAGGGTAGAAGGCTACACCTTC. It is translated as CASSEDRVEGYTF.

The chain carries TRBV5-5 and TRBJ1-5; 10 nucleotides agree with TRBD1. CDR1 is SGHKS and CDR2 is YYEKEE in the germline V gene (reference sequence). The V and J ends lost 4 bases and 4 bases, in that order; junction bases with no gene match: 5. The CDR3 consists of 15 residues. The CDR3 sequence: CASSEPGQGNQPQHF. The CDR3 DNA reads TGTGCCAGCAGCGAGCCGGGACAGGGGAATCAGCCCCAGCATTTT. Drawing the rest from reference TRBV5-5 and TRBJ1-5, the complete variable domain is DAGVTQSPTHLIKTRGQQVTLRCSPISGHKSVSWYQQVLGQGPQFIFQYYEKEERGRGNFPDRFSARQFPNYSSELNVNALLLGDSALYLCASSEPGQGNQPQHFGDGTRLSIL.